Listed below are T cell receptor beta chains from one sample, sequenced in a study of radiation and T cells in renal cell carcinoma. Clones were read by immunoSEQ multiplex PCR, and TCRdb kept only the in-frame ones, dropping some. The sample lists about 170,000 clones, about 87% occurring once. This specimen consisted of blood, obtained from a patient whose treatment included radiotherapy and nephrectomy. The receptors stem from a woman aged 45 to 65 with renal cell carcinoma. Both conserved end residues are part of each CDR3. The order of the fields is D gene, J gene, V gene, clone size, CDR3 protein, CDR3 DNA. A D gene is named only where the DNA matches it firmly. The size entry is marked missing in some rows and otherwise reads once, few, many or a size class.

NA | TRBJ2-3 | TRBV6-1 | NA | CASSEDRGPTDTQYF | TGTGCCAGCAGTGAAGATAGGGGCCCCACAGATACGCAGTATTTT
NA | TRBJ2-5 | TRBV6-1 | NA | CASSEGGTYIETQYF | TGTGCCAGCAGTGAAGGAGGGACCTATATTGAGACCCAGTACTTC
TRBD1 | TRBJ1-2 | TRBV14 | NA | CASSQALGQGVARYTF | TGTGCCAGCAGCCAAGCCCTAGGACAGGGGGTCGCACGCTACACCTTC
NA | TRBJ1-1 | TRBV11-3 | NA | CASSPSGGYTEAFF | TGTGCCAGCAGCCCCTCGGGGGGTTATACTGAAGCTTTCTTT
NA | TRBJ2-7 | TRBV11-2 | NA | CASSSEGEQYF | TGTGCCAGCAGCTCCGAAGGCGAGCAGTACTTC
NA | TRBJ2-3 | TRBV7-8 | NA | CASSHPGAVDTQYF | TGTGCCAGCAGCCACCCAGGGGCAGTAGATACGCAGTATTTT
NA | TRBJ1-5 | TRBV11-2 | NA | CASSVDPGGQPQHF | TGTGCCAGCAGCGTGGACCCGGGCGGTCAGCCCCAGCATTTT
TRBD2 | TRBJ2-3 | TRBV7-2 | NA | CASRLAGRTDTQYF | TGTGCCAGCAGACTAGCGGGCCGCACAGATACGCAGTATTTT
NA | TRBJ2-7 | TRBV6-1 | NA | CASSRQAEYEQYF | TGTGCCAGCAGCCGGCAGGCAGAATACGAGCAGTACTTC
TRBD1 | TRBJ2-1 | TRBV6-1 | once | CASSIDRVGEQFF | TGTGCCAGCAGTATTGACAGGGTCGGGGAGCAGTTCTTC
TRBD2 | TRBJ2-1 | TRBV19 | NA | CASTYRSGLANYNEQFF | TGTGCCAGTACCTATAGGTCGGGACTAGCGAACTACAATGAGCAGTTCTTC
NA | TRBJ2-2 | TRBV5-1 | once | CASSSLAPAGKYGELFF | TGCGCCAGCAGCTCTCTAGCTCCCGCCGGCAAGTACGGGGAGCTGTTTTTT
TRBD1 | TRBJ1-2 | TRBV5-4 | once | CASSPGTGASYGYTF | TGTGCCAGCAGCCCCGGGACAGGGGCGAGCTATGGCTACACCTTC
NA | TRBJ2-6 | TRBV5-6 | NA | CASSLEGDTGYGANVLTF | TGTGCCAGCAGCTTGGAGGGGGATACAGGGTACGGGGCCAACGTCCTGACTTTC
TRBD1 | TRBJ2-5 | TRBV7-9 | NA | CASSLGGTGGETQYF | TGTGCCAGCAGCCTTGGGGGCACAGGGGGAGAGACCCAGTACTTC
NA | TRBJ1-1 | TRBV19 | NA | CASSIQGFEAFF | TGTGCCAGTAGTATACAGGGGTTTGAAGCTTTCTTT
NA | TRBJ1-2 | TRBV21-1 | NA | CASSKANSFYGYTF | TGTGCCAGCAGCAAAGCTAACAGCTTCTATGGCTACACCTTC
NA | TRBJ2-5 | TRBV11-2 | few | CASSSTGTQYF | TGTGCCAGCAGCTCCACGGGGACCCAGTACTTC
TRBD1 | TRBJ2-2 | TRBV25-1 | NA | CASRRQGAGAGELFF | TGTGCCAGCAGGAGACAGGGGGCGGGGGCCGGGGAGCTGTTTTTT
NA | TRBJ2-1 | TRBV7-9 | NA | CASSLVLGGSYNEQFF | TGTGCCAGCAGCTTAGTCCTAGGGGGTTCCTACAATGAGCAGTTCTTC
NA | TRBJ2-7 | TRBV7-3 | NA | CASSSSLLGNYEQYF | TGTGCCAGCAGCTCGTCCCTCCTTGGGAATTACGAGCAGTACTTC
TRBD1 | TRBJ2-3 | TRBV7-8 | NA | CASSRQDRDSFTDTQYF | TGTGCCAGCAGTCGACAAGACAGGGACAGTTTCACAGATACGCAGTATTTT
NA | TRBJ1-1 | TRBV6-5 | NA | CASSSPPDQYHTEAFF | TGTGCCAGCAGTTCTCCCCCCGACCAATACCACACTGAAGCTTTCTTT
NA | TRBJ1-3 | TRBV7-6 | NA | CASSPGNSGNTIYF | TGTGCCAGCAGCCCAGGGAACTCTGGAAACACCATATATTTT
NA | TRBJ1-2 | TRBV4-3 | NA | CASSPGTVLYGYTF | TGCGCCAGCAGCCCTGGGACGGTGCTCTATGGCTACACCTTC
NA | TRBJ2-7 | TRBV13 | NA | CASSLARGRGYEQYF | TGTGCCAGCAGCTTAGCTCGTGGCAGGGGTTACGAGCAGTACTTC
TRBD1 | TRBJ2-5 | TRBV25-1 | NA | CASSSRGSETQYF | TGTGCCAGCAGTAGCAGGGGGTCAGAGACCCAGTACTTC
NA | TRBJ1-1 | TRBV6-5 | NA | CASSRLRGAEAFF | TGTGCCAGCAGCCGCCTCCGAGGCGCTGAAGCTTTCTTT
NA | TRBJ2-1 | TRBV9 | NA | CASSDGWSSYNEQFF | TGTGCCAGCAGCGACGGGTGGAGCTCCTACAATGAGCAGTTCTTC
NA | TRBJ1-1 | TRBV7-2 | NA | CASSLSRENTEAFF | TGTGCCAGCAGCTTATCCAGGGAGAACACTGAAGCTTTCTTT
NA | TRBJ2-1 | TRBV5-8 | NA | CASSRGATGGSGNEQFF | TGTGCCAGCAGCCGGGGGGCTACAGGGGGAAGTGGCAATGAGCAGTTCTTC
NA | TRBJ1-2 | TRBV5-1 | few | CASSLDGFGYTF | TGCGCCAGCAGCTTGGACGGTTTTGGCTACACCTTC
NA | TRBJ1-3 | TRBV5-1 | few | CASSLQGISGNTIYF | TGCGCCAGCAGCTTGCAGGGGATCTCTGGAAACACCATATATTTT
NA | TRBJ1-4 | TRBV7-8 | NA | CASSLVSPRGALNEKLFF | TGTGCCAGCAGCTTAGTCTCCCCTCGAGGGGCCCTAAATGAAAAACTGTTTTTT
TRBD1 | TRBJ2-1 | TRBV30 | NA | CARDRGQVYNEQFF | TGTGCTCGGGACAGGGGGCAGGTCTACAATGAGCAGTTCTTC